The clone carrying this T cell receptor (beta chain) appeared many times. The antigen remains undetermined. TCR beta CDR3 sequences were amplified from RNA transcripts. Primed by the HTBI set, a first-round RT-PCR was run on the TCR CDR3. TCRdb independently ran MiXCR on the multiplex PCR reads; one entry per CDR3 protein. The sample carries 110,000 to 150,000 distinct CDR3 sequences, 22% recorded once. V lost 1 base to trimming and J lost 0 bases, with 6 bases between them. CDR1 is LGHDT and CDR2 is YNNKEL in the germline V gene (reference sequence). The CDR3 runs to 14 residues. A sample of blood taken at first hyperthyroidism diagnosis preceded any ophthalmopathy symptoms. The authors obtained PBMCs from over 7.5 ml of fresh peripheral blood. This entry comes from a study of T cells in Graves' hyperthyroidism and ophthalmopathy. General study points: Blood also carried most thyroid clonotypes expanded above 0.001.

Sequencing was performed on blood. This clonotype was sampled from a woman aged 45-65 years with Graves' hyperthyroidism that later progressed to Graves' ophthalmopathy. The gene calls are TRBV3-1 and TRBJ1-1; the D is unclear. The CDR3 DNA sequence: TGTGCCAGCAGCCAAGGGGTAATGAACACTGAAGCTTTCTTT. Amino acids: CASSQGVMNTEAFF.